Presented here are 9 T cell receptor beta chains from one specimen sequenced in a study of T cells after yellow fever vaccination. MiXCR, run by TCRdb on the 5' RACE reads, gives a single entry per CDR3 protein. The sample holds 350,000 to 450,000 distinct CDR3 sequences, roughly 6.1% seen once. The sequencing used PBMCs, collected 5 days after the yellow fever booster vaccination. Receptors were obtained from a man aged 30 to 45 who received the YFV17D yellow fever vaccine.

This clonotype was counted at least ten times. The CDR3 protein is CASSPPVRTYEQYF. The CDR3 DNA is TGTGCCAGCTCACCACCGGTTAGAACCTACGAGCAGTACTTC. The chain joins TRBV18 to TRBJ2-7; D is unclear. This CDR3 has 14 residues. V was trimmed by 0 bases and J by 2 bases, leaving 8 bases between them. The germline V gene encodes CDR1 KGHSH and CDR2 LQKENI.

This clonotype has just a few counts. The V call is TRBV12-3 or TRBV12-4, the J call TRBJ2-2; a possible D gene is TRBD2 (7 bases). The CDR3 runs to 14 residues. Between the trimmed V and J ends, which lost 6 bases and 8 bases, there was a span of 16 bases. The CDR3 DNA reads TGTGCCAGCAGCACCGACGGGGGGCTAGGGGAGCTGTTTTTT. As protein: CASSTDGGLGELFF.

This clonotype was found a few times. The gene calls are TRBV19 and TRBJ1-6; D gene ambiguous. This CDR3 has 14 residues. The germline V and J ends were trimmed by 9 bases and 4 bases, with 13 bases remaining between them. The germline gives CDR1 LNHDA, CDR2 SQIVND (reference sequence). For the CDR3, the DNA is TGTGCCAGCAGACGCAGAGATTATAATTCACCCCTCCACTTT. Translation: CASRRRDYNSPLHF.

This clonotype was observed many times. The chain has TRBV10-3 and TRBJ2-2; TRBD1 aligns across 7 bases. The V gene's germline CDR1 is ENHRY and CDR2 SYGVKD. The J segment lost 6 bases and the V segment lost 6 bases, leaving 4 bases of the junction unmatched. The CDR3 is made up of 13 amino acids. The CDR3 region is CAISPQGAGELFF. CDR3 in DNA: TGTGCCATCAGCCCCCAGGGGGCCGGGGAGCTGTTTTTT.

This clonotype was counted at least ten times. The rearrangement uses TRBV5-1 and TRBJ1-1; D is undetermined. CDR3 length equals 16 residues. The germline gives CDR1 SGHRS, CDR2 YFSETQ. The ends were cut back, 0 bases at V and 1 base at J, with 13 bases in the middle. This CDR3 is CASSLVAGATNTEAFF. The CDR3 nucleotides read TGCGCCAGCAGCTTGGTTGCAGGAGCGACGAACACTGAAGCTTTCTTT.

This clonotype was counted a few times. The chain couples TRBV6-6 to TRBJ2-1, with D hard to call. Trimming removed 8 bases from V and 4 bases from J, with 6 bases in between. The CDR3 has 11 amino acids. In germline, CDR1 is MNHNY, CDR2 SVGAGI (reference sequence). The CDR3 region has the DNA TGTGCCAGCCACCAATACAATGAGCAGTTCTTC. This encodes CASHQYNEQFF.

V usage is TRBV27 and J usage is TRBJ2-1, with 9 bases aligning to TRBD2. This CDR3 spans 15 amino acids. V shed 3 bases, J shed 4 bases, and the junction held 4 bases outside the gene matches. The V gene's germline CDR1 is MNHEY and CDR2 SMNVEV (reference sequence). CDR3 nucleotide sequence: TGTGCCAGCAGTTTTGGCGGGAGGGCTTACAATGAGCAGTTCTTC. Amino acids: CASSFGGRAYNEQFF.

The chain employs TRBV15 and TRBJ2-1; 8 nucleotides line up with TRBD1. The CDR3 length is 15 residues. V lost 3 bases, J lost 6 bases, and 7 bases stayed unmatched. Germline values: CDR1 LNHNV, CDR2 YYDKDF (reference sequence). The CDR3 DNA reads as TGTGCCACCAGCAGCCGACAGGGGCGCGTCAATGAGCAGTTCTTC. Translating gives CATSSRQGRVNEQFF.

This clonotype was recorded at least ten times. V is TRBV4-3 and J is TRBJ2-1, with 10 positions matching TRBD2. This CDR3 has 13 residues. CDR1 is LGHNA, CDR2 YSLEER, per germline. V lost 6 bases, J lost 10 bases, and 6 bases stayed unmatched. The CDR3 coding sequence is TGCGCCAGCAGTTACGGGACTAGCGACGAGCAGTTCTTC. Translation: CASSYGTSDEQFF.